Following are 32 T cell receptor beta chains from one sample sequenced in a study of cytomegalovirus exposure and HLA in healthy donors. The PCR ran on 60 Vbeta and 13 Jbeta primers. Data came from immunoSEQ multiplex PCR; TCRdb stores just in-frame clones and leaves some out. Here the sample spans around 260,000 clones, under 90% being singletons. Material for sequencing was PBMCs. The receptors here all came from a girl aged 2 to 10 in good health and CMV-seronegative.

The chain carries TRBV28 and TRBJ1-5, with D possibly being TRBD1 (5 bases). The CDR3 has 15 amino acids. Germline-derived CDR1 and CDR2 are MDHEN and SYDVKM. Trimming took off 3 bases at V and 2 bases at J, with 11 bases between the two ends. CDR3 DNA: TGTGCCAGCAGTTTTGCTCGGGGGGGCAATCAGCCCCAGCATTTT. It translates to CASSFARGGNQPQHF.

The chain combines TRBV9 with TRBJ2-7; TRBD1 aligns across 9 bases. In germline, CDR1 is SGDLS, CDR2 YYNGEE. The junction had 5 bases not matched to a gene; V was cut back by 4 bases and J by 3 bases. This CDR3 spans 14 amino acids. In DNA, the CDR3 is TGTGCCAGCAGCCCCCGGACAGGGGACTACGAGCAGTACTTC. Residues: CASSPRTGDYEQYF.

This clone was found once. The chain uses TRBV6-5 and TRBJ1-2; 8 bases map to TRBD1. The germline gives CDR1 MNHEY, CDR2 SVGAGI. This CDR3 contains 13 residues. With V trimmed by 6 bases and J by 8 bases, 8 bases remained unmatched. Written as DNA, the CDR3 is TGTGCCAGCAGCTGGAGACAGGGGACGGGCTACACCTTC. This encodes CASSWRQGTGYTF.

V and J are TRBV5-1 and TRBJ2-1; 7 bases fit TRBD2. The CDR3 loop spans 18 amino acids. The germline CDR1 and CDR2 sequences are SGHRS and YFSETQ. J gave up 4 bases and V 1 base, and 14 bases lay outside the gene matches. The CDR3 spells CASSLYPAGPRIYNEQFF. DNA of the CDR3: TGCGCCAGCAGCTTGTACCCAGCGGGACCTAGAATATACAATGAGCAGTTCTTC.

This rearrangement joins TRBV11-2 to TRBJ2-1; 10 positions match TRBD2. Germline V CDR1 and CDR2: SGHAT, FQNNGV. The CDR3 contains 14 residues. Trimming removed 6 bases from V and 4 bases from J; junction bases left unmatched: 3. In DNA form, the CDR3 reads TGTGCCAGCAGGAAGCGGGAGGGGTACAATGAGCAGTTCTTC. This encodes CASRKREGYNEQFF.

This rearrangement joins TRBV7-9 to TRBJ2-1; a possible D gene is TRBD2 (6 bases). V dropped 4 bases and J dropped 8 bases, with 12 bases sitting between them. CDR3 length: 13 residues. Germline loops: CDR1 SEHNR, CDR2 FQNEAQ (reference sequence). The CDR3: CASSWRGGDEQFF. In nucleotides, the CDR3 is TGTGCCAGCAGCTGGAGGGGCGGCGATGAGCAGTTCTTC.

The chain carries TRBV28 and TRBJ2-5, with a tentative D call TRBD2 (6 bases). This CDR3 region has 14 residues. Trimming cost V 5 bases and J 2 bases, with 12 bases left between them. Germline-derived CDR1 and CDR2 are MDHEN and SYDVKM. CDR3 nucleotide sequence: TGTGCCAGCAGTCCCCTGGGACTTCAAGAGACCCAGTACTTC. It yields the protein CASSPLGLQETQYF.

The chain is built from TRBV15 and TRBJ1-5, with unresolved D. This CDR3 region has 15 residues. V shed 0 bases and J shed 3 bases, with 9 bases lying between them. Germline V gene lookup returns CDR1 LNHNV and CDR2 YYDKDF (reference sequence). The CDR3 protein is CATSRDGQYNQPQHF. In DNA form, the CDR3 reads TGTGCCACCAGCAGAGATGGGCAGTACAATCAGCCCCAGCATTTT. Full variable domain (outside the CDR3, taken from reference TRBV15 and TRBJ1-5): DAMVIQNPRYQVTQFGKPVTLSCSQTLNHNVMYWYQQKSSQAPKLLFHYYDKDFNNEADTPDNFQSRRPNTSFCFLDIRSPGLGDTAMYLCATSRDGQYNQPQHFGDGTRLSIL.

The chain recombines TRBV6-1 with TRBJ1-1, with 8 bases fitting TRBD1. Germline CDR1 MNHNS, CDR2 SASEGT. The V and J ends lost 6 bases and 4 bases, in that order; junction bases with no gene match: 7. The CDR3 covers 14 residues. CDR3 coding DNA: TGTGCCAGCAGGGGGACAGGTTTCGGCACTGAAGCTTTCTTT. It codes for CASRGTGFGTEAFF.

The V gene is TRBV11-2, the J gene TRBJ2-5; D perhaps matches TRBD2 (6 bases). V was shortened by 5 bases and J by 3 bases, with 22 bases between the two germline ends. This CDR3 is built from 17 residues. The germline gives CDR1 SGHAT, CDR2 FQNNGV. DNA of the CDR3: TGTGCCAGCAGCCAGGAGGGCTATGTCCTCTTCGAAGAGACCCAGTACTTC. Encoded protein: CASSQEGYVLFEETQYF.

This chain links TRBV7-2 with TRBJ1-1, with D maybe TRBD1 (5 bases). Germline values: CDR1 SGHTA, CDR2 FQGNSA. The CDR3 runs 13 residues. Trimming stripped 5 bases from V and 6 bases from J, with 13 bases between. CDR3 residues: CASSRSWGAEAFF. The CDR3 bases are TGTGCCAGCAGCCGCAGTTGGGGGGCTGAAGCTTTCTTT. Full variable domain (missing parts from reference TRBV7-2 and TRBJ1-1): GAGVSQSPSNKVTEKGKDVELRCDPISGHTALYWYRQSLGQGLEFLIYFQGNSAPDKSGLPSDRFSAERTGGSVSTLTIQRTQQEDSAVYLCASSRSWGAEAFFGQGTRLTVV.

CDR3 amino acids: CASSQETGGIYSPLHF. In DNA, the CDR3 is TGTGCCAGCAGCCAAGAAACAGGGGGAATCTATTCACCCCTCCACTTT. V is TRBV4-2 and J is TRBJ1-6; 8 bases agree with TRBD1. Germline V lookup: CDR1 LGHNA, CDR2 YNFKEQ. The CDR3 consists of 16 residues. With 0 bases clipped from V and 8 bases from J, the junction kept 6 bases outside the gene matches.

CDR3 amino acids: CASSRLAGSTGELFF. The CDR3 DNA reads as TGTGCCAGTAGTAGGCTAGCGGGCAGCACCGGGGAGCTGTTTTTT. V gene TRBV19 combines with J gene TRBJ2-2; 8 bases are a match to TRBD2. CDR1 and CDR2 (germline): LNHDA, SQIVND (reference sequence). The CDR3 extends over 15 amino acids. J lost 4 bases, V lost 4 bases, and 5 bases had no gene match.

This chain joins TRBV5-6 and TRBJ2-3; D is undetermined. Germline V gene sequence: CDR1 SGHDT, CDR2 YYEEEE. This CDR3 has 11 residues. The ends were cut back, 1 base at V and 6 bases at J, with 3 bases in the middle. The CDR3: CASSLLDTQYF. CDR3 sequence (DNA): TGTGCCAGCAGCTTGCTGGATACGCAGTATTTT.

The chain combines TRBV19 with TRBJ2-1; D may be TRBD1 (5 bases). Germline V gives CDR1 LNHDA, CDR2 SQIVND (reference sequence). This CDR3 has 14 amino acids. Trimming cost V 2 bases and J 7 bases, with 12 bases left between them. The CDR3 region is CASSIRQGLNEQFF. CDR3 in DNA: TGTGCCAGTAGTATAAGGCAGGGTCTGAATGAGCAGTTCTTC.

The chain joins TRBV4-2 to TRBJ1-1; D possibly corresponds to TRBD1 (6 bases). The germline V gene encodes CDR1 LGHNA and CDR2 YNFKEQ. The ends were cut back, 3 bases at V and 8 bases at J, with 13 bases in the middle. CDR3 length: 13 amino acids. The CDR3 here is CASSQGITGEAFF. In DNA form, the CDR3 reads TGTGCCAGCAGCCAGGGGATAACAGGGGAAGCTTTCTTT.

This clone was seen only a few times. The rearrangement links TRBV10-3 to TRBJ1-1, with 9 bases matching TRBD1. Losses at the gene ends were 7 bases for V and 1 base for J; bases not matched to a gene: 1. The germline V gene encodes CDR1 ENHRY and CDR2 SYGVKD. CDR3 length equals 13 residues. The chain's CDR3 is CAIKDRGNTEAFF. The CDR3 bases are TGTGCCATCAAGGACAGGGGGAACACTGAAGCTTTCTTT.

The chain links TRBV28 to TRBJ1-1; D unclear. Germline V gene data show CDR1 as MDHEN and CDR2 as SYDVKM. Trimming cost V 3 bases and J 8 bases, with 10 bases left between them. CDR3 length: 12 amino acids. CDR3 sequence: CASSFRGLEAFF. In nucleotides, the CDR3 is TGTGCCAGCAGTTTTCGTGGGCTCGAAGCTTTCTTT. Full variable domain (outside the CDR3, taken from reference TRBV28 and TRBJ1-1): DVKVTQSSRYLVKRTGEKVFLECVQDMDHENMFWYRQDPGLGLRLIYFSYDVKMKEKGDIPEGYSVSREKKERFSLILESASTNQTSMYLCASSFRGLEAFFGQGTRLTVV.

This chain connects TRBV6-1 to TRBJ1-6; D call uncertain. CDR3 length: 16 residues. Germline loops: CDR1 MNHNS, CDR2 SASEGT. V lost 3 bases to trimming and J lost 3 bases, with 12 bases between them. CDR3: CASSDVRGFYNSPLHF. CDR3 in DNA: TGTGCCAGCAGTGATGTCAGAGGATTCTATAATTCACCCCTCCACTTT.

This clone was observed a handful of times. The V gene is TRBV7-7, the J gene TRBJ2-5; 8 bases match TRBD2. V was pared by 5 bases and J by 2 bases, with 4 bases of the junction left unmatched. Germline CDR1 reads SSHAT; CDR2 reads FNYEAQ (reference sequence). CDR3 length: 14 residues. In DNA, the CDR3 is TGTGCCAGCAGCCCGCGACTAGCGCAAGAGACCCAGTACTTC. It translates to CASSPRLAQETQYF.

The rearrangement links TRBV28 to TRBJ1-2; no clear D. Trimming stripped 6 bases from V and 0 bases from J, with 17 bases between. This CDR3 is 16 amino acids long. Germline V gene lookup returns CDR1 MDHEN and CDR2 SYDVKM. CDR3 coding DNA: TGTGCCAGCAGACAGCTGCTCGGGAGGACTAACTATGGCTACACCTTC. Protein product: CASRQLLGRTNYGYTF.

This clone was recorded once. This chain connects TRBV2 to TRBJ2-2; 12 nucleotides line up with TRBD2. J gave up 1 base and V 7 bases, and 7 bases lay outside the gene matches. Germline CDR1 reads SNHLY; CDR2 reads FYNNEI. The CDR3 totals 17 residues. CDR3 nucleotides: TGTGCCAGCAAACCAAGGACTAGCGGGGTGAACACCGGGGAGCTGTTTTTT. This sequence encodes CASKPRTSGVNTGELFF.

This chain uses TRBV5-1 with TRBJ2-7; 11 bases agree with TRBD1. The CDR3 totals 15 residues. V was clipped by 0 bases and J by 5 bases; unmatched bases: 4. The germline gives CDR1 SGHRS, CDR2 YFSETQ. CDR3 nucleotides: TGCGCCAGCAGCTTGGGGGGGACAGGGGGAGACGAGCAGTACTTC. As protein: CASSLGGTGGDEQYF.

This CDR3 is CASSLGPLARLTHGNTEAFF. The CDR3 nucleotides are TGTGCCAGCAGCTTAGGGCCCCTGGCCCGCCTGACACACGGGAACACTGAAGCTTTCTTT. The chain carries TRBV13 and TRBJ1-1; D not certain. V dropped 0 bases and J dropped 1 base, with 24 bases sitting between them. CDR3 length: 20 amino acids. CDR1 PRHDT and CDR2 FYEKMQ come from the germline V gene (reference sequence).

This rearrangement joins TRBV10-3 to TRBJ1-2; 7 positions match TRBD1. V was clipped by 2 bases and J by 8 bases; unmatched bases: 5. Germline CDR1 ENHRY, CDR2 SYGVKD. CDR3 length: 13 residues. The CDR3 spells CAISEVTGDGYTF. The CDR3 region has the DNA TGTGCCATCAGTGAGGTAACAGGGGACGGCTACACCTTC.

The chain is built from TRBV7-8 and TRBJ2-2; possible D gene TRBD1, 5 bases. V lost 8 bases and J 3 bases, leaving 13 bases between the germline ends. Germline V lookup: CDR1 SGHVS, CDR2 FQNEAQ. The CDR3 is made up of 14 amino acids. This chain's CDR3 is CASSDTRYTGELFF. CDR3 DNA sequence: TGTGCCAGCTCGGACACACGATACACCGGGGAGCTGTTTTTT.

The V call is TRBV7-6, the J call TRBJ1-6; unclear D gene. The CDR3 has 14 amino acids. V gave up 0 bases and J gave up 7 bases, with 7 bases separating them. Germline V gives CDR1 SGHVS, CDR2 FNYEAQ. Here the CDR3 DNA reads TGTGCCAGCAGCTTAGCACGGGAAAATTCACCCCTCCACTTT. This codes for CASSLARENSPLHF.

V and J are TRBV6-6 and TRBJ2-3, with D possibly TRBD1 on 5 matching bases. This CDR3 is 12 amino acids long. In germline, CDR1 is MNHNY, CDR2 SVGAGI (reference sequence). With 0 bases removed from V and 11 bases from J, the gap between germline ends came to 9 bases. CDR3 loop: CASSYSRGGQYF. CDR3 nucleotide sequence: TGTGCCAGCAGTTACTCTAGGGGCGGGCAGTATTTT.

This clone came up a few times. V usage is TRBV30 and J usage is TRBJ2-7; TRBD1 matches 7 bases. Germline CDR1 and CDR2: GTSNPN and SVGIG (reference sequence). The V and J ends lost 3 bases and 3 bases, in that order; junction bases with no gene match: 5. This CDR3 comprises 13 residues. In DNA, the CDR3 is TGTGCCTGGAGGGACAGGCGGTTCTACGAGCAGTACTTC. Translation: CAWRDRRFYEQYF.

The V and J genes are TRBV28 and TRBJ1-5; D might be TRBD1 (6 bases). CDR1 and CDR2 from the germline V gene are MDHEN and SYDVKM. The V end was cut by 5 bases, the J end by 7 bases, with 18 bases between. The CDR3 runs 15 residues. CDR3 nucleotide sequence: TGTGCCAGCAGTCAACAGACAGGTCAGCACCAGCCCCAGCATTTT. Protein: CASSQQTGQHQPQHF. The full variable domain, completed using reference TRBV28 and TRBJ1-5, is DVKVTQSSRYLVKRTGEKVFLECVQDMDHENMFWYRQDPGLGLRLIYFSYDVKMKEKGDIPEGYSVSREKKERFSLILESASTNQTSMYLCASSQQTGQHQPQHFGDGTRLSIL.

The CDR3 bases are TGCGCCAGCAGCCGGGCTGGGTCCTACAATGAGCAGTTCTTC. Amino acids: CASSRAGSYNEQFF. The rearrangement joins TRBV4-1 to TRBJ2-1; no firm D call. CDR3 size: 14 residues. V was pared by 4 bases and J by 1 base, with 8 bases between. The V gene's germline CDR1 is MGHRA and CDR2 YSYEKL.

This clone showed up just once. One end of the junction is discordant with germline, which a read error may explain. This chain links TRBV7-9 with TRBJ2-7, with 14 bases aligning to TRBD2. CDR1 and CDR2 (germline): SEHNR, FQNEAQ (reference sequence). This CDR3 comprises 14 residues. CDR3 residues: CSSSPGLAGAEQYF. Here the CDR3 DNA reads TGTTCCAGCAGCCCGGGACTAGCGGGGGCCGAGCAGTACTTC. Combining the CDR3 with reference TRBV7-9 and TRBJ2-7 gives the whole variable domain DTGVSQNPRHKITKRGQNVTFRCDPISEHNRLYWYRQTLGQGPEFLTYFQNEAQLEKSRLLSDRFSAERPKGSFSTLEIQRTEQGDSAMYLCSSSPGLAGAEQYFGPGTRLTVT.